The 26 T cell receptor beta chains listed next were all sequenced from one sample in a study of beta chain features in type 1 diabetes. Isolated RNA was reverse transcribed in full, so expressed TCRB transcripts were sequenced. Here immunoSEQ multiplex PCR was the method, and the copy in TCRdb shows in-frame clones only, minus some. This sample has 450,000 to 550,000 clones, with approximately 31% found just once. Material: naive CD4+ T cells from blood. The source of these receptors is a man aged 18-30 years in good health.

The chain couples TRBV10-3 to TRBJ2-2; D is unclear. The CDR3 has 14 residues. Looked up from germline, CDR1 is ENHRY and CDR2 is SYGVKD. The V and J ends lost 8 bases and 4 bases respectively, with 14 bases between them. CDR3 protein: CAILDGRSTGELFF. Written as DNA, the CDR3 is TGTGCCATCCTGGATGGGCGGTCCACCGGGGAGCTGTTTTTT.

Regarding this clone: The sample contains more than one DNA sequence encoding this CDR3. The chain recombines TRBV29-1 with TRBJ2-5; D is perhaps TRBD2 (6 bases). This CDR3 has 14 residues. The germline CDR1 and CDR2 sequences are SQVTM and ANQGSEA. V was cut by 7 bases and J by 4 bases, with 19 bases left in between. Here the CDR3 DNA reads TGCAGCGGAGGGACTGGGACGGTGGCAGAGACCCAGTACTTC. This codes for CSGGTGTVAETQYF.

This rearrangement joins TRBV6-5 to TRBJ2-1, with D possibly TRBD2 on 6 matching bases. CDR1 MNHEY and CDR2 SVGAGI come from the germline V gene. The CDR3 runs 13 residues. Trimming left V 6 bases short and J 4 bases short, with 10 bases between. CDR3 coding DNA: TGTGCCAGCAGGCCCGGGACTTACAATGAGCAGTTCTTC. It specifies CASRPGTYNEQFF.

The gene calls are TRBV11-2 and TRBJ2-1, with 10 bases matching TRBD1. Germline V gene sequence: CDR1 SGHAT, CDR2 FQNNGV. The CDR3 length is 15 residues. The V and J ends lost 4 bases and 4 bases, in that order; junction bases with no gene match: 4. CDR3: CASSSPGQGYNEQFF. In nucleotides, the CDR3 is TGTGCCAGCAGCTCGCCGGGACAGGGGTACAATGAGCAGTTCTTC.

In this sample, this clone turned up a few times. The rearrangement links TRBV29-1 to TRBJ2-7, with 7 nucleotides matching TRBD1. In germline, CDR1 is SQVTM, CDR2 ANQGSEA. The CDR3 has 13 residues. V shed 6 bases, J shed 3 bases, and the junction held 8 bases outside the gene matches. Here the CDR3 reads CSVRRDSHYEQYF. The CDR3 coding sequence is TGCAGCGTCCGCCGGGACAGCCACTACGAGCAGTACTTC.

The chain is built from TRBV29-1 and TRBJ2-5; TRBD2 matches at 7 bases. In germline, CDR1 is SQVTM, CDR2 ANQGSEA. With 4 bases clipped from V and 4 bases from J, the junction kept 18 bases outside the gene matches. The CDR3 consists of 17 residues. CDR3: CSVVGTPGEGPGETQYF. CDR3 DNA sequence: TGCAGCGTTGTGGGGACTCCTGGGGAGGGCCCGGGAGAGACCCAGTACTTC.

This clone has more than one count but fewer than ten. V usage is TRBV30 and J usage is TRBJ2-2, with D perhaps TRBD2 (6 bases). Germline assignment: CDR1 GTSNPN and CDR2 SVGIG (reference sequence). The CDR3 consists of 14 residues. Between the trimmed V and J ends, which lost 3 bases and 3 bases, there was a span of 11 bases. The CDR3 here is CAWSGLAYTGELFF. The CDR3 DNA is TGTGCCTGGAGCGGGCTAGCGTACACCGGGGAGCTGTTTTTT.

This clone was observed a handful of times. The rearrangement joins TRBV7-8 to TRBJ2-7; D might be TRBD2 (6 bases). This CDR3 has 15 residues. The V end lost 6 bases, the J end lost 2 bases, and 17 bases lay between the germline ends. Germline CDR1 is SGHVS and CDR2 is FQNEAQ. CDR3 region: CASSRDGGNPYEQYF. The CDR3 DNA is TGTGCCAGCAGTAGAGATGGGGGGAATCCCTACGAGCAGTACTTC.

The chain combines TRBV29-1 with TRBJ2-3; D uncertain. CDR1 is SQVTM, CDR2 ANQGSEA, per germline. Trimming took off 5 bases at V and 2 bases at J, with 11 bases between the two ends. The CDR3 is 13 amino acids. The CDR3 is CSVWSFFTDTQYF. The CDR3 region has the DNA TGCAGCGTTTGGAGTTTTTTCACAGATACGCAGTATTTT.

This clone was detected only a few times. The V and J genes are TRBV4-3 and TRBJ2-7; D uncertain. CDR1 is LGHNA and CDR2 is YSLEER in the germline V gene. Trimming removed 0 bases at V and 6 bases at J, with 9 bases between. The length of the CDR3 is 13 residues. CDR3 sequence (DNA): TGCGCCAGCAGCCAAGATCCGACTGGCGAGCAGTACTTC. Translation: CASSQDPTGEQYF.

This clone appeared a few times. The rearrangement uses TRBV30 and TRBJ2-1, with 9 positions matching TRBD2. There are 15 residues in the CDR3. Germline-derived CDR1 and CDR2 are GTSNPN and SVGIG (reference sequence). The V segment lost 0 bases and the J segment 6 bases; nucleotides outside the gene matches: 6. The CDR3 DNA is TGTGCCTGGAGTGTAGGAATAGCGGGAGCCAATGAGCAGTTCTTC. Protein product: CAWSVGIAGANEQFF. Supplemented by reference TRBV30 and TRBJ2-1, the full variable domain reads SQTIHQWPATLVQPVGSPLSLECTVEGTSNPNLYWYRQAAGRGLQLLFYSVGIGQISSEVPQNLSASRPQDRQFILSSKKLLLSDSGFYLCAWSVGIAGANEQFFGPGTRLTVL.

V usage is TRBV9 and J usage is TRBJ2-1; 9 bases agree with TRBD2. Trimming took 0 bases from V and 0 from J; bases not matched to a gene: 10. The CDR3 covers 19 residues. The germline CDR1 and CDR2 sequences are SGDLS and YYNGEE. This CDR3 reads CASSVEGAGGTSSYNEQFF. DNA for the CDR3: TGTGCCAGCAGCGTAGAGGGAGCGGGAGGTACTAGCTCCTACAATGAGCAGTTCTTC.

V gene TRBV6-1 combines with J gene TRBJ1-2; no clear D gene. CDR3 size: 14 residues. Germline-derived CDR1 and CDR2 are MNHNS and SASEGT. Trimming took 1 base from V and 3 from J, leaving 9 bases between them. The CDR3 protein is CASSEDPVYYGYTF. As DNA, the CDR3 is TGTGCCAGCAGTGAAGATCCGGTCTACTATGGCTACACCTTC.

J is TRBJ2-5 and V is TRBV29-1; the D gene is possibly TRBD2 (6 bases). V dropped 4 bases and J dropped 5 bases, with 17 bases sitting between them. The CDR3 loop spans 14 amino acids. Per the germline V gene, CDR1 is SQVTM and CDR2 is ANQGSEA. Here the CDR3 reads CSVGVTRGGETQYF. CDR3 coding DNA: TGCAGCGTTGGGGTGACTAGAGGAGGGGAGACCCAGTACTTC.

V usage is TRBV7-8 and J usage is TRBJ1-2; tentatively, D is TRBD1 (6 bases). Germline V gene sequence: CDR1 SGHVS, CDR2 FQNEAQ. The ends were cut back, 7 bases at V and 3 bases at J, with 15 bases in the middle. The CDR3 is 14 residues long. CDR3 coding DNA: TGTGCCAGCACCTCAGCCGGACAGCACTATGGCTACACCTTC. It specifies CASTSAGQHYGYTF.

This sequence joins TRBV19 and TRBJ2-7, with 9 bases that match TRBD1. CDR3 length: 14 amino acids. Per germline, CDR1 LNHDA and CDR2 SQIVND (reference sequence). The V and J ends lost 5 bases and 2 bases, in that order; junction bases with no gene match: 4. Written as DNA, the CDR3 is TGTGCCAGTAGTCCGGGACAGGGAACCTACGAGCAGTACTTC. Translating gives CASSPGQGTYEQYF.

The rearrangement joins TRBV27 to TRBJ2-4; possibly TRBD1 or TRBD2 for D (5 bases each). This CDR3 contains 17 residues. CDR1 and CDR2 (germline): MNHEY, SMNVEV (reference sequence). V gave up 0 bases and J gave up 0 bases, with 12 bases separating them. Written as DNA, the CDR3 is TGTGCCAGCAGTTTATCGAAGGGGACGCTAGCCAAAAACATTCAGTACTTC. Protein: CASSLSKGTLAKNIQYF.

This clone turned up a few times. The V gene is TRBV30, the J gene TRBJ2-3, with a tentative D call TRBD2 (6 bases). Between the trimmed V and J ends, which lost 3 bases and 5 bases, there was a span of 15 bases. The CDR3 contains 14 residues. Germline loops: CDR1 GTSNPN, CDR2 SVGIG (reference sequence). The CDR3 is CAWSFIAVQDTQYF. CDR3 DNA sequence: TGTGCCTGGAGCTTCATAGCGGTTCAAGATACGCAGTATTTT.

This rearrangement joins TRBV15 to TRBJ2-5, with 7 bases identical to TRBD1. Trimming took 0 bases from V and 2 from J; bases not matched to a gene: 0. CDR1 LNHNV and CDR2 YYDKDF come from the germline V gene (reference sequence). The CDR3 covers 14 residues. The CDR3 here is CATSRDRGQETQYF. In nucleotides, the CDR3 is TGTGCCACCAGCAGAGACAGGGGGCAAGAGACCCAGTACTTC. Together with reference TRBV15 and TRBJ2-5, the CDR3 gives the full variable domain: DAMVIQNPRYQVTQFGKPVTLSCSQTLNHNVMYWYQQKSSQAPKLLFHYYDKDFNNEADTPDNFQSRRPNTSFCFLDIRSPGLGDTAMYLCATSRDRGQETQYFGPGTRLLVL.

The rearrangement links TRBV6-6 to TRBJ2-3, with a tentative D call TRBD1 (6 bases). This CDR3 contains 16 residues. Germline CDR1 reads MNHNY; CDR2 reads SVGAGI (reference sequence). Trimming took off 1 base at V and 8 bases at J, with 19 bases between the two ends. CDR3 protein: CASSYYVGAQAGTQYF. The CDR3 DNA is TGTGCCAGCAGTTACTATGTGGGGGCTCAGGCCGGTACGCAGTATTTT.

The V gene is TRBV7-9, the J gene TRBJ1-5; D not resolved. Germline CDR1 reads SEHNR; CDR2 reads FQNEAQ (reference sequence). Trimming cost V 5 bases and J 0 bases, with 11 bases left between them. The CDR3 is 15 amino acids. CDR3: CASSPDGYSNQPQHF. CDR3 DNA sequence: TGTGCCAGCAGCCCAGACGGGTATAGCAATCAGCCCCAGCATTTT.

The rearrangement joins TRBV7-9 to TRBJ1-2, with TRBD1 matching 7 bases. J was trimmed by 4 bases and V by 5 bases; bases with no gene match: 4. Germline loops: CDR1 SEHNR, CDR2 FQNEAQ (reference sequence). CDR3 length: 13 residues. The CDR3 protein is CASSPDRAYGYTF. CDR3 bases: TGTGCCAGCAGCCCTGACAGGGCCTATGGCTACACCTTC.

This clone turned up a few times. The chain carries TRBV4-3 and TRBJ2-3; 7 nucleotides match TRBD1. CDR1 LGHNA and CDR2 YSLEER come from the germline V gene. V was pared by 0 bases and J by 6 bases, with 9 bases of the junction left unmatched. The CDR3 spans 16 residues. CDR3 region: CASSQDRTGQTDTQYF. The CDR3, as DNA: TGCGCCAGCAGCCAAGATCGGACAGGTCAAACGGATACGCAGTATTTT.

The genes are TRBV29-1 and TRBJ2-7, with unresolved D. The CDR3 runs to 11 residues. Germline lookup yields CDR1 SQVTM and CDR2 ANQGSEA. V dropped 3 bases and J dropped 3 bases, with 6 bases sitting between them. The CDR3 bases are TGCAGCGTTGACTCTAGCTACGAGCAGTACTTC. This codes for CSVDSSYEQYF.

The rearrangement links TRBV30 to TRBJ2-1, with D perhaps being TRBD1 or TRBD2 (5 bases each). CDR3 length: 15 amino acids. V was trimmed by 6 bases and J by 0 bases, leaving 15 bases between them. Germline CDR1 reads GTSNPN; CDR2 reads SVGIG (reference sequence). Written as DNA, the CDR3 is TGTGCCTGTCCCCCTACAGGAGGCTCCTACAATGAGCAGTTCTTC. It yields the protein CACPPTGGSYNEQFF.

The chain recombines TRBV15 with TRBJ2-5; the match to TRBD1 covers 9 bases. The CDR3 is made up of 15 amino acids. The J segment lost 5 bases and the V segment lost 2 bases, leaving 6 bases of the junction unmatched. Germline CDR1 reads LNHNV; CDR2 reads YYDKDF (reference sequence). CDR3 amino acids: CATSRTGGGRETQYF. Here the CDR3 DNA reads TGTGCCACCAGCAGAACAGGGGGCGGACGGGAGACCCAGTACTTC.